This T cell receptor (beta chain) was documented in a study of long-term antiretroviral therapy in people with HIV. Notes on the study in general: Collection spanned 2004 to 2017; ART regimens may be less effective than current ones. Transplant-donor-level diversity was not reached after ART, though diversity increased.

At the survey level, the v3.0 immunoSEQ assay was run. The assay was immunoSEQ multiplex PCR, and TCRdb's table has in-frame clones only and misses some. The profile shows fewer than 25,000 clones, around three quarters of them singletons. Details on this clone: The target antigen is unknown.

Treatment for every participant with HIV took place in the United States. The TCR originated in a woman in her thirties with HIV. Sequencing used unsorted PBMCs, obtained 2.9 years after starting antiretroviral therapy.

Written as DNA, the CDR3 is TGCAGCGTTGTATTGGACAAGGTGTATGGCTACACCTTC. Amino acid sequence: CSVVLDKVYGYTF. This chain connects TRBV29-1 to TRBJ1-2, with a tentative D call TRBD1 (5 bases). V shed 4 bases and J shed 5 bases, with 14 bases lying between them. This CDR3 spans 13 amino acids. Per germline, CDR1 SQVTM and CDR2 ANQGSEA. Supplemented by reference TRBV29-1 and TRBJ1-2, the full variable domain reads SAVISQKPSRDICQRGTSLTIQCQVDSQVTMMFWYRQQPGQSLTLIATANQGSEATYESGFVIDKFPISRPNLTFSTLTVSNMSPEDSSIYLCSVVLDKVYGYTFGSGTRLTVV.